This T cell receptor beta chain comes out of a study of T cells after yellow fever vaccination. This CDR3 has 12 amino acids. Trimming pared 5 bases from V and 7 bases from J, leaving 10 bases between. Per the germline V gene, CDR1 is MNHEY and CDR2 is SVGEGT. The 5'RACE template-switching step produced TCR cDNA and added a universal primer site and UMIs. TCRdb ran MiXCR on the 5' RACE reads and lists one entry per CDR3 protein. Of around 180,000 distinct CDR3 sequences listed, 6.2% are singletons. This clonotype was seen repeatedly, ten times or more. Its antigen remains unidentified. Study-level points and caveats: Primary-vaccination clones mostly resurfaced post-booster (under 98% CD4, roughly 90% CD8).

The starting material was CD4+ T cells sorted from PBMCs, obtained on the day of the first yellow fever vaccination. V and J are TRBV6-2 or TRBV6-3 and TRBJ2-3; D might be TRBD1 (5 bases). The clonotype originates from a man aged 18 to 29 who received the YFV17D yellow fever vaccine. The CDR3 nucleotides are TGTGCCAGCAGTGTAAAGGGGCATACGCAGTATTTT. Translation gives CASSVKGHTQYF.